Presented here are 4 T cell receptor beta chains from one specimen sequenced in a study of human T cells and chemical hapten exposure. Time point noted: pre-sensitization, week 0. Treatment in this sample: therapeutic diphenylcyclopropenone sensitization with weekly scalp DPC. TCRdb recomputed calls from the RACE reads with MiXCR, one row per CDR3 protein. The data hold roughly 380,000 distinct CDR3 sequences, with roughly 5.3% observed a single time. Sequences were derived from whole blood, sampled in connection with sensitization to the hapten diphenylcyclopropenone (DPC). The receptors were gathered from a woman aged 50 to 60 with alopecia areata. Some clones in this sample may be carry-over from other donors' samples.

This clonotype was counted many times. The CDR3 loop is CASSFGLAGAEQFF. The CDR3 bases are TGTGCCAGCAGTTTCGGACTAGCGGGGGCTGAGCAGTTCTTC. The chain combines TRBV12-3 or TRBV12-4 with TRBJ2-1, with 13 bases that match TRBD2. J was trimmed by 9 bases and V by 3 bases; bases with no gene match: 2. This CDR3 spans 14 amino acids.

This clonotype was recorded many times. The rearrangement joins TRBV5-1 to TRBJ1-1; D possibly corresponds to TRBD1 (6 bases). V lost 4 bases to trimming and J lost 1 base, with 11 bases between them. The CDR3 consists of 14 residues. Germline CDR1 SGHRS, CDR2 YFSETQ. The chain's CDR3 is CASSPWTENTEAFF. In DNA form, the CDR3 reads TGCGCCAGCAGCCCGTGGACAGAGAACACTGAAGCTTTCTTT.

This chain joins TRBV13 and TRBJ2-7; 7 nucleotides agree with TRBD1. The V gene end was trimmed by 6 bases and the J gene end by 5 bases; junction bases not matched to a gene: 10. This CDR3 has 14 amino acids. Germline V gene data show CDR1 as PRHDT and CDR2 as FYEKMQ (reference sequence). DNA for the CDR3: TGTGCCAGCAGACGACAGGGATGGAGGAACGAGCAGTACTTC. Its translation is CASRRQGWRNEQYF.

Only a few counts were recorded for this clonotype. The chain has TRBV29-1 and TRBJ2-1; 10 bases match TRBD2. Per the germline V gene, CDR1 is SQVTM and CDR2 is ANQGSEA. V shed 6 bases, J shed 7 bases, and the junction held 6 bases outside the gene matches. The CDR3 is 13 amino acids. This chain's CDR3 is CSVITSGKNEQFF. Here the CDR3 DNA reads TGCAGCGTGATTACTAGCGGGAAAAATGAGCAGTTCTTC.